Below are 20 T cell receptor beta chains sequenced from a single sample in a study of T cell repertoires and Cas9 in healthy adults. Libraries were prepared by immunoSEQ multiplex PCR; TCRdb keeps only in-frame clonotypes and omits some of them. The sample lists tens of thousands of clones; around 90% were seen once. Material for sequencing was CD4+ effector T cells (CD127+, CD25-, CD137-, CD154-) from PBMCs; culture status not recorded. The receptors originated from a human donor in good health.

The genes are TRBV6-1 and TRBJ1-5; perhaps TRBD1 as D (6 bases). Deletions cut 3 bases from V and 3 bases from J, with 12 bases between. CDR1 and CDR2 (germline): MNHNS, SASEGT. This CDR3 is built from 15 residues. CDR3 in DNA: TGTGCCAGCAGTGAGGGGACACGCCTCAATCAGCCCCAGCATTTT. Encoded protein: CASSEGTRLNQPQHF.

The chain employs TRBV10-3 and TRBJ1-1; 8 bases map to TRBD1. V shed 11 bases, J shed 3 bases, and the junction held 8 bases outside the gene matches. Germline loops: CDR1 ENHRY, CDR2 SYGVKD. The CDR3 loop spans 13 amino acids. The DNA for the CDR3 is TGTGCCGTCTCAGGGGGCGCGGACACTGAAGCTTTCTTT. Protein: CAVSGGADTEAFF.

V gene TRBV7-9 combines with J gene TRBJ2-7; TRBD1 or TRBD2 may be the D gene (5 bases each). This CDR3 is built from 14 residues. V shed 2 bases and J shed 0 bases, with 8 bases lying between them. CDR1 is SEHNR and CDR2 is FQNEAQ in the germline V gene (reference sequence). DNA of the CDR3: TGTGCCAGCAGCTTACAGGGAGACTCCTACGAGCAGTACTTC. It yields the protein CASSLQGDSYEQYF.

This rearrangement joins TRBV7-2 to TRBJ2-7; no clear D gene. V lost 5 bases to trimming and J lost 3 bases, with 14 bases between them. The CDR3 consists of 14 residues. The germline V gene encodes CDR1 SGHTA and CDR2 FQGNSA. The chain's CDR3 is CASSNRADFYEQYF. The CDR3, as DNA: TGTGCCAGCAGCAATCGGGCAGACTTCTACGAGCAGTACTTC.

This chain joins TRBV11-2 and TRBJ2-6; TRBD1 might be the D (6 bases). The CDR3 loop spans 16 amino acids. The V end was cut by 4 bases, the J end by 3 bases, with 13 bases between. Per the germline V gene, CDR1 is SGHAT and CDR2 is FQNNGV. CDR3 sequence (DNA): TGTGCCAGCAGCTCCTACAGGGCGCTTGGGGCCAACGTCCTGACTTTC. As protein: CASSSYRALGANVLTF.

The chain uses TRBV10-3 and TRBJ1-4, with 10 bases fitting TRBD1. The junction had 8 bases not matched to a gene; V was cut back by 6 bases and J by 7 bases. Per the germline V gene, CDR1 is ENHRY and CDR2 is SYGVKD. The CDR3 loop spans 15 amino acids. This chain's CDR3 is CAISNGQGVVEKLFF. Here the CDR3 DNA reads TGTGCCATCAGCAACGGACAGGGGGTGGTTGAAAAACTGTTTTTT.

The CDR3 DNA reads as TGCGCCAGCAGCCGAGGTATTCAAGAGACCCAGTACTTC. Its translation: CASSRGIQETQYF. The J gene is TRBJ2-5, the V gene TRBV4-1; D not resolved. Per germline, CDR1 MGHRA and CDR2 YSYEKL. The CDR3 covers 13 residues. The germline V and J ends were trimmed by 4 bases and 2 bases, with 8 bases remaining between them.

The gene calls are TRBV7-9 and TRBJ1-1; 7 bases map to TRBD1. CDR1 and CDR2 (germline): SEHNR, FQNEAQ (reference sequence). The CDR3 has 14 residues. V was clipped by 5 bases and J by 1 base; unmatched bases: 4. The CDR3 DNA reads TGTGCCAGCAGCCCAGGGACAGAGAACACTGAAGCTTTCTTT. It yields the protein CASSPGTENTEAFF. Filled out from reference TRBV7-9 and TRBJ1-1, the complete variable domain reads DTGVSQNPRHKITKRGQNVTFRCDPISEHNRLYWYRQTLGQGPEFLTYFQNEAQLEKSRLLSDRFSAERPKGSFSTLEIQRTEQGDSAMYLCASSPGTENTEAFFGQGTRLTVV.

The chain employs TRBV2 and TRBJ2-7; 10 positions match TRBD2. V was pared by 4 bases and J by 4 bases, with 4 bases of the junction left unmatched. CDR1 is SNHLY and CDR2 is FYNNEI in the germline V gene. This CDR3 contains 14 residues. Here the CDR3 DNA reads TGTGCCAGCAGTGTACTAGCGGGGCCTTACGAGCAGTACTTC. This sequence encodes CASSVLAGPYEQYF.

Comments on this clone: At one of its ends the junction is not consistent with the germline gene, which may arise from a read error. The chain carries TRBV6-1 and TRBJ2-2, with D possibly TRBD1 on 6 matching bases. CDR1 and CDR2 from the germline V gene are MNHNS and SASEGT. The CDR3 spans 15 residues. This chain's CDR3 is CANSATGSNTGELFF. The CDR3 coding sequence is TGTGCCAACAGTGCAACAGGGTCGAACACCGGGGAGCTGTTTTTT.

This clone was observed a single time. CDR3 bases: TGTGCCAGCAGCTCGTCCTATAATTCACCCCTCCACTTT. Translating it yields CASSSSYNSPLHF. J is TRBJ1-6 and V is TRBV11-1; D call uncertain. Germline CDR1 reads SGHAT; CDR2 reads FQDESV (reference sequence). V lost 4 bases and J lost 1, with 2 bases in between. The CDR3 runs to 13 residues. The full variable domain, rest sourced from reference TRBV11-1 and TRBJ1-6, is EAEVAQSPRYKITEKSQAVAFWCDPISGHATLYWYRQILGQGPELLVQFQDESVVDDSQLPKDRFSAERLKGVDSTLKIQPAELGDSAMYLCASSSSYNSPLHFGNGTRLTVT.

The chain couples TRBV28 to TRBJ2-5; D assignment may be TRBD1 or TRBD2 (5 bases each). The CDR3 covers 16 residues. Trimming removed 1 base at V and 4 bases at J, with 16 bases between. Per the germline V gene, CDR1 is MDHEN and CDR2 is SYDVKM. The CDR3 loop is CASSLYGAGGSETQYF. The CDR3 coding sequence is TGTGCCAGCAGTTTATATGGGGCCGGAGGCTCAGAGACCCAGTACTTC.

The chain uses TRBV14 and TRBJ2-5; the D gene is possibly TRBD2 (6 bases). The assigned J gene may be wrong: the sequence end matches TRBJ2-7 better. Germline values: CDR1 SGHDN, CDR2 FVKESK. The CDR3 is made up of 16 amino acids. The CDR3 region has the DNA TGTGCCAGCAGCCCCCAACAGGCCCCGGGACTCTACGAGCAGTACTTC. Translation gives CASSPQQAPGLYEQYF.

The genes are TRBV5-6 and TRBJ1-5; 7 bases align to TRBD1. The J segment lost 7 bases and the V segment lost 4 bases, leaving 11 bases of the junction unmatched. The CDR3 totals 15 residues. In germline, CDR1 is SGHDT, CDR2 YYEEEE. The CDR3 nucleotides are TGTGCCAGCAGCCAGAGGCAGGGGGGGAGGCAGCCCCAGCATTTT. Translated: CASSQRQGGRQPQHF.

This chain uses TRBV7-8 with TRBJ2-4, with 7 nucleotides matching TRBD1. V was clipped by 5 bases and J by 3 bases; unmatched bases: 10. The V gene's germline CDR1 is SGHVS and CDR2 FQNEAQ. This CDR3 is built from 16 residues. CDR3 DNA sequence: TGTGCCAGCAGCCGGACCCGGGACAGAAGCAAAAACATTCAGTACTTC. The encoded protein is CASSRTRDRSKNIQYF.

The V call is TRBV7-3, the J call TRBJ2-2; 11 nucleotides agree with TRBD2. The CDR3 has 16 residues. CDR1 is SGHTA, CDR2 FQGTGA, per germline. V dropped 6 bases and J dropped 4; count of bases not matched to a gene: 7. The CDR3 bases are TGTGCCAGCAGTACCGGACTAGCGGGTGTCACCGGGGAGCTGTTTTTT. Protein: CASSTGLAGVTGELFF.

V usage is TRBV7-9 and J usage is TRBJ1-1, with 7 bases lining up with TRBD1. Trimming took 1 base from V and 0 from J; bases not matched to a gene: 11. Germline CDR1 reads SEHNR; CDR2 reads FQNEAQ (reference sequence). This CDR3 has 18 amino acids. The CDR3 nucleotides read TGTGCCAGCAGCTTAGGTAGGGACAGACTTTTAATGAACACTGAAGCTTTCTTT. Translating it yields CASSLGRDRLLMNTEAFF. Variable domain in full (rest from reference TRBV7-9 and TRBJ1-1): DTGVSQNPRHKITKRGQNVTFRCDPISEHNRLYWYRQTLGQGPEFLTYFQNEAQLEKSRLLSDRFSAERPKGSFSTLEIQRTEQGDSAMYLCASSLGRDRLLMNTEAFFGQGTRLTVV.

The rearrangement links TRBV27 to TRBJ1-6; 10 bases align to TRBD1. After removal of 11 bases from V and 10 bases from J, the junction contained 5 bases not matched to a gene. Germline CDR1 MNHEY, CDR2 SMNVEV (reference sequence). This CDR3 spans 12 amino acids. The CDR3, as DNA: TGTGCCCGGGACAGGGGTGGGTCACCCCTCCACTTT. Translation gives CARDRGGSPLHF.

V and J are TRBV11-2 and TRBJ2-5; 7 bases fit TRBD2. This CDR3 comprises 14 residues. The germline gives CDR1 SGHAT, CDR2 FQNNGV. Trimming at V came to 5 bases and at J to 5 bases, leaving 8 bases not matched to a gene. The CDR3 sequence is CASSAGGGRETQYF. The CDR3 DNA is TGTGCCAGCAGCGCGGGCGGGGGTCGGGAGACCCAGTACTTC. The whole variable domain, remainder taken from reference TRBV11-2 and TRBJ2-5, is EAGVAQSPRYKIIEKRQSVAFWCNPISGHATLYWYQQILGQGPKLLIQFQNNGVVDDSQLPKDRFSAERLKGVDSTLKIQPAKLEDSAVYLCASSAGGGRETQYFGPGTRLLVL.

A single count supports this clone. The rearrangement joins TRBV15 to TRBJ2-2, with D maybe TRBD1 (6 bases). Deletions cut 1 base from V and 8 bases from J, with 11 bases between. This CDR3 spans 14 amino acids. Germline CDR1 reads LNHNV; CDR2 reads YYDKDF (reference sequence). The CDR3 region is CATSRGFGTGELFF. The CDR3 nucleotides are TGTGCCACCAGCAGAGGATTCGGGACAGGGGAGCTGTTTTTT.